A selection of T cell receptor beta chains follows, all from one sample in a study of neurological immune-mediated disorders. TCRdb recomputed calls from the 5' RACE reads with MiXCR, one row per CDR3 protein. This table holds more than 30,000 distinct CDR3 sequences, about 7% found once. Sequenced sample: CD4+ T cells from blood. These receptors all stem from a man aged 45-65 years in good health. CDR3s include the opening cysteine and the closing phenylalanine or tryptophan. Fields, in order: J gene, clone size, V gene, D gene, CDR3 protein, CDR3 DNA. A D gene is named only where the DNA matches it firmly. The size entry is marked missing in some rows and otherwise reads once, few, many or a size class.

j_call: TRBJ2-6
clone_size: many
v_call: TRBV7-2
d_call: TRBD2
cdr3_aa: CASSLVSGGSSGANVLTF
cdr3_nt: TGTGCCAGCAGCTTAGTGTCGGGAGGCAGCTCTGGGGCCAACGTCCTGACTTTC

j_call: TRBJ1-5
clone_size: many
v_call: TRBV15
d_call: .
cdr3_aa: CATSRDGGAHQPQHF
cdr3_nt: TGTGCCACCAGCAGAGACGGAGGGGCTCATCAGCCCCAGCATTTT

j_call: TRBJ1-6
clone_size: many
v_call: TRBV28
d_call: .
cdr3_aa: CASRGARSSYNSPLHF
cdr3_nt: TGTGCCAGCAGGGGGGCGCGGAGCTCCTATAATTCACCCCTCCACTTT

j_call: TRBJ1-1
clone_size: many
v_call: TRBV7-8
d_call: .
cdr3_aa: CASSLELGARSHF
cdr3_nt: TGTGCCAGCAGCTTAGAATTAGGGGCCCGGTCCCACTTT

j_call: TRBJ2-1
clone_size: many
v_call: TRBV3-1
d_call: TRBD2
cdr3_aa: CASSRTSVNEQFF
cdr3_nt: TGTGCCAGCAGCCGCACTAGCGTGAATGAGCAGTTCTTC

j_call: TRBJ2-7
clone_size: many
v_call: TRBV7-2
d_call: .
cdr3_aa: CASSLTSFEQYF
cdr3_nt: TGTGCCAGCAGCTTGACTAGTTTCGAGCAGTACTTC

j_call: TRBJ1-3
clone_size: few
v_call: TRBV13
d_call: .
cdr3_aa: CVSAGRRTGNTIYF
cdr3_nt: TGTGTCAGCGCAGGCCGCCGCACGGGAAACACCATATATTTT

j_call: TRBJ1-1
clone_size: many
v_call: TRBV5-1
d_call: .
cdr3_aa: CASRSRATLMNTEAFF
cdr3_nt: TGCGCCAGCAGGTCGAGGGCGACGCTCATGAACACTGAAGCTTTCTTT

j_call: TRBJ2-6
clone_size: .
v_call: TRBV19
d_call: TRBD2
cdr3_aa: CASGLALSGANVLTF
cdr3_nt: TGTGCCAGCGGACTAGCCCTCTCTGGGGCCAACGTCCTGACTTTC

j_call: TRBJ2-7
clone_size: many
v_call: TRBV7-6
d_call: TRBD2
cdr3_aa: CASSLDGGRAIEQYF
cdr3_nt: TGTGCCAGCAGCTTAGATGGCGGGAGGGCCATCGAGCAGTACTTC

j_call: TRBJ2-2
clone_size: many
v_call: TRBV11-2
d_call: .
cdr3_aa: CASSSLGNTGELFF
cdr3_nt: TGTGCCAGCAGCTCGCTCGGGAACACCGGGGAGCTGTTTTTT

j_call: TRBJ2-7
clone_size: many
v_call: TRBV28
d_call: .
cdr3_aa: CASHHAASYEQYF
cdr3_nt: TGTGCCAGCCACCACGCGGCCAGCTACGAGCAGTACTTC

j_call: TRBJ2-7
clone_size: many
v_call: TRBV21-1
d_call: .
cdr3_aa: CASSNTQGSYEQYF
cdr3_nt: TGTGCCAGCAGCAACACACAGGGGAGCTACGAGCAGTACTTC

j_call: TRBJ2-3
clone_size: many
v_call: TRBV20-1
d_call: .
cdr3_aa: CSARGGNVGDTQYF
cdr3_nt: TGCAGTGCTAGAGGGGGAAATGTGGGAGATACGCAGTATTTT

j_call: TRBJ2-4
clone_size: few
v_call: TRBV28
d_call: .
cdr3_aa: CASREAGVDKNIQYF
cdr3_nt: TGTGCCAGCAGAGAGGCCGGGGTGGACAAAAACATTCAGTACTTC

j_call: TRBJ1-4
clone_size: many
v_call: TRBV7-9
d_call: .
cdr3_aa: CASSLRGVNEKLFF
cdr3_nt: TGTGCCAGCAGCTTAAGGGGTGTTAATGAAAAACTGTTTTTT

j_call: TRBJ2-1
clone_size: many
v_call: TRBV3-1
d_call: TRBD2
cdr3_aa: CASSQDKVRGVYNEQFF
cdr3_nt: TGTGCCAGCAGCCAAGATAAGGTGCGGGGGGTCTACAATGAGCAGTTCTTC

j_call: TRBJ2-7
clone_size: many
v_call: TRBV20-1
d_call: .
cdr3_aa: CSAPGDAGNYEQYF
cdr3_nt: TGCAGTGCCCCCGGAGACGCGGGAAACTACGAGCAGTACTTC

j_call: TRBJ2-1
clone_size: .
v_call: TRBV20-1
d_call: TRBD2
cdr3_aa: CSVAGLAVRAEQFF
cdr3_nt: TGCAGTGTCGCAGGGCTAGCGGTTAGAGCTGAGCAGTTCTTC

j_call: TRBJ2-1
clone_size: many
v_call: TRBV24-1
d_call: TRBD2
cdr3_aa: CATSDHLAGEDEQFF
cdr3_nt: TGTGCCACCAGTGATCATCTAGCGGGAGAGGATGAGCAGTTCTTC

j_call: TRBJ2-5
clone_size: many
v_call: TRBV20-1
d_call: .
cdr3_aa: CSWGQETQYF
cdr3_nt: TGCAGCTGGGGCCAAGAGACCCAGTACTTC

j_call: TRBJ2-1
clone_size: many
v_call: TRBV5-1
d_call: .
cdr3_aa: CASSSLSGSSYNEQFF
cdr3_nt: TGCGCCAGCAGCAGTCTATCAGGGAGCTCCTACAATGAGCAGTTCTTC

j_call: TRBJ2-2
clone_size: many
v_call: TRBV7-9
d_call: .
cdr3_aa: CASSLEENTGELFF
cdr3_nt: TGTGCCAGCAGCTTAGAGGAGAACACCGGGGAGCTGTTTTTT

j_call: TRBJ2-2
clone_size: many
v_call: TRBV20-1
d_call: TRBD1
cdr3_aa: CSARGGQGAYTGELFF
cdr3_nt: TGCAGTGCTAGGGGTGGACAGGGGGCATACACCGGGGAGCTGTTTTTT

j_call: TRBJ2-2
clone_size: many
v_call: TRBV12-3/TRBV12-4
d_call: TRBD1
cdr3_aa: CASSWAGGTGELFF
cdr3_nt: TGTGCCAGCAGTTGGGCAGGGGGAACCGGGGAGCTGTTTTTT

j_call: TRBJ2-7
clone_size: many
v_call: TRBV14
d_call: TRBD2
cdr3_aa: CASSRSLADSYEQYF
cdr3_nt: TGTGCCAGCAGCCGGTCACTAGCGGACTCCTACGAGCAGTACTTC